One and the same sample provided the 3 T cell receptor beta chains below, sequenced in a study of blood T cell repertoires in COVID-19. Assay: immunoSEQ multiplex PCR; the TCRdb copy retains only in-frame clones and omits some. The sample gives 250,000 to 300,000 clones, roughly 87% of which show up once; 2% to 2.5% is in the top ten. The sample taken for sequencing was peripheral blood. The receptors here all came from a woman aged 45-65 years who had recovered from COVID-19.

The V gene is TRBV29-1, the J gene TRBJ2-7; 7 positions match TRBD1. With V trimmed by 7 bases and J by 1 base, 7 bases remained unmatched. From germline, CDR1 is SQVTM and CDR2 ANQGSEA. The CDR3 has 13 residues. This CDR3 reads CSERQGLSYEQYF. The CDR3 coding sequence is TGCAGCGAGAGACAGGGCCTATCCTACGAGCAGTACTTC.

The V call is TRBV5-1, the J call TRBJ2-1; 7 bases map to TRBD2. The CDR3 is made up of 13 amino acids. Trimming at V came to 3 bases and at J to 8 bases, leaving 5 bases not matched to a gene. Germline CDR1 and CDR2: SGHRS and YFSETQ. The CDR3 region has the DNA TGCGCCAGCAGCTCGCTGACTAGCTATGAGCAGTTCTTC. Translated: CASSSLTSYEQFF.

Here the CDR3 DNA reads TGTGCCAGTAAACAGGCCTTGAACACTGAAGCTTTCTTT. This codes for CASKQALNTEAFF. The chain is built from TRBV28 and TRBJ1-1; the D gene is possibly TRBD1 (5 bases). The CDR3 length is 13 residues. Deletions cut 9 bases from V and 0 bases from J, with 11 bases between. Germline lookup yields CDR1 MDHEN and CDR2 SYDVKM.